This note documents a single T cell receptor (beta chain) sequence. Its antigen is not identified. The sample belongs to a study of OX40 agonist ivuxolimab in advanced cancers. General study findings and limits: At doses 0.1 to 3.0 mg/kg, CD4+ and CD8+ clones expanded.

Some clones are missing from TCRdb's copy, which holds only in-frame ones; the method was immunoSEQ multiplex PCR. The sample shows about 97,000 clones, approximately 87% of them seen only once. Looked up from germline, CDR1 is SNHLY and CDR2 is FYNNEI. The CDR3 covers 12 residues. V gave up 3 bases and J gave up 7 bases, with 6 bases separating them. The chain uses TRBV2 and TRBJ1-4; D is unresolved. This TCR came from an adult with an advanced solid tumor such as melanoma, head and neck, liver or kidney cancer. Source: CD4+ or CD8+ T cells sorted from blood, taken in a trial of the OX40 agonist ivuxolimab. CDR3 in amino acids: CASSDQGEKLFF. DNA of the CDR3: TGTGCCAGCAGTGATCAAGGTGAAAAACTGTTTTTT.